A single sample is the source of the 22 T cell receptor beta chains below, sequenced in a study of T cell changes during pregnancy in multiple sclerosis (dated 2019 in TCRdb). The method behind the library was the immunoSEQ multiplex PCR assay. The immuneACCESS repertoire file appears here via TCRdb, limited to in-frame rearrangements. These files lack a portion of the clones; in checked studies, under half of the deficit traces to unresolved V genes, and the cause of the others is not known. This sample lists some 80,000 clones; around 94% were detected once. 0.13% to 0.15% of the sample belongs to the ten largest clones. The sequencing used CD4+ T cells from peripheral blood mononuclear cells, collected after pregnancy. The receptors stem from a female donor with multiple sclerosis, enrolled in a pregnancy study.

The V call is TRBV29-1, the J call TRBJ2-1, with 16 positions matching TRBD2. CDR1 and CDR2 (germline): SQVTM, ANQGSEA. Trimming removed 8 bases from V and 14 bases from J; junction bases left unmatched: 21. There are 17 residues in the CDR3. CDR3 sequence: CSTTEGGTSGRASGEFF. Written as DNA, the CDR3 is TGCAGCACCACTGAGGGGGGGACTAGCGGGAGGGCCTCGGGGGAGTTCTTC.

The chain uses TRBV5-1 and TRBJ1-5, with 7 bases matching TRBD1. In germline, CDR1 is SGHRS, CDR2 YFSETQ. This CDR3 is 15 amino acids long. V lost 3 bases, J lost 3 bases, and 6 bases stayed unmatched. The CDR3 sequence: CASSWGTAINQPQHF. The CDR3 nucleotides are TGCGCCAGCAGCTGGGGGACAGCCATCAATCAGCCCCAGCATTTT.

The chain recombines TRBV7-3 with TRBJ1-1, with D perhaps TRBD1 (5 bases). V lost 5 bases and J lost 1, with 11 bases in between. CDR1 is SGHTA, CDR2 FQGTGA, per germline. This CDR3 spans 14 amino acids. The CDR3 region has the DNA TGTGCCAGCAGCCCCGGCAGGGCGAACACTGAAGCTTTCTTT. Translating it yields CASSPGRANTEAFF.

The chain links TRBV6-6 to TRBJ1-3; D is possibly TRBD1 (5 bases). This CDR3 region has 13 residues. CDR1 is MNHNY, CDR2 SVGAGI, per germline (reference sequence). V was trimmed by 5 bases and J by 3 bases, leaving 8 bases between them. The CDR3 region has the DNA TGTGCCAGCAGTGGGGGGGGTGGAAACACCATATATTTT. This translates into CASSGGGGNTIYF.

J is TRBJ2-1 and V is TRBV7-8, with D unclear. CDR3 size: 13 residues. Germline V CDR1 and CDR2: SGHVS, FQNEAQ. Trimming took off 4 bases at V and 10 bases at J, with 14 bases between the two ends. The CDR3 nucleotides are TGTGCCAGCAGCTCAACCAGCGTAGCCGAGCAGTTCTTC. Its translation: CASSSTSVAEQFF.

J is TRBJ2-7 and V is TRBV19; the match to TRBD2 covers 9 bases. J gave up 1 base and V 6 bases, and 1 base lay outside the gene matches. In germline, CDR1 is LNHDA, CDR2 SQIVND (reference sequence). The CDR3 length is 13 residues. The CDR3 sequence: CASSLAGSYEQYF. For the CDR3, the DNA is TGTGCCAGTAGCCTAGCGGGGTCCTACGAGCAGTACTTC.

The chain links TRBV5-1 to TRBJ2-7, with 12 bases identical to TRBD1. This CDR3 region has 15 residues. J gave up 6 bases and V 0 bases, and 4 bases lay outside the gene matches. Germline CDR1 is SGHRS and CDR2 is YFSETQ. Here the CDR3 DNA reads TGCGCCAGCAGCTTGGACCGGGACAGGGGGCTCGAGCAGTACTTC. It translates to CASSLDRDRGLEQYF.

The rearrangement links TRBV5-4 to TRBJ1-2, with a possible D match to TRBD1 (5 bases). There are 14 residues in the CDR3. In germline, CDR1 is SGHNT, CDR2 YYREEE (reference sequence). The V and J ends lost 2 bases and 4 bases respectively, with 12 bases between them. The CDR3 nucleotides are TGTGCCAGCAGCTTAGACAGACATCTCTATGGCTACACCTTC. This codes for CASSLDRHLYGYTF.

V is TRBV28 and J is TRBJ2-1, with D possibly matching TRBD2 (5 bases). The CDR3 has 14 residues. CDR1 is MDHEN, CDR2 SYDVKM, per germline. This chain's CDR3 is CAGEKPTPYNEQFF. In nucleotides, the CDR3 is TGTGCTGGGGAGAAACCCACTCCTTACAATGAGCAGTTCTTC. Combining the CDR3 with reference TRBV28 and TRBJ2-1 gives the whole variable domain DVKVTQSSRYLVKRTGEKVFLECVQDMDHENMFWYRQDPGLGLRLIYFSYDVKMKEKGDIPEGYSVSREKKERFSLILESASTNQTSMYLCAGEKPTPYNEQFFGPGTRLTVL.

The chain has TRBV7-2 and TRBJ2-3; possibly TRBD1 for D (6 bases). There are 14 residues in the CDR3. Trimming cost V 1 base and J 2 bases, with 7 bases left between them. Germline V gives CDR1 SGHTA, CDR2 FQGNSA. CDR3 sequence: CASSLEGVTDTQYF. The CDR3 region has the DNA TGTGCCAGCAGCTTAGAGGGGGTCACAGATACGCAGTATTTT.

The chain uses TRBV11-3 and TRBJ2-7; TRBD2 matches at 7 bases. In germline, CDR1 is SGHNT, CDR2 YENEEA. The CDR3 is 13 amino acids. With V trimmed by 2 bases and J by 6 bases, 4 bases remained unmatched. CDR3 nucleotides: TGTGCCAGCAGCTTATTGCCGGGGGGCGAGCAGTACTTC. It is translated as CASSLLPGGEQYF.

The V and J genes are TRBV4-2 and TRBJ2-7, with 12 bases identical to TRBD2. CDR3 length: 18 amino acids. From germline, CDR1 is LGHNA and CDR2 YNFKEQ. J gave up 1 base and V 0 bases, and 7 bases lay outside the gene matches. CDR3 protein: CASSQDPTGTSGSYEQYF. The CDR3 region has the DNA TGTGCCAGCAGCCAAGACCCAACCGGGACTAGCGGGTCCTACGAGCAGTACTTC.

Only a few counts were recorded for this clone. This chain joins TRBV21-1 and TRBJ2-1; the table's TRBD1 call for D was not verified on the DNA. TRBV21-1 is a pseudogene locus. CDR3 length equals 16 residues. CDR3 sequence: CASSPGPGTGRNEQFF. CDR3 in DNA: TGTGCCAGCAGCCCTGGTCCGGGGACAGGTAGAAATGAGCAGTTCTTC.

V and J are TRBV6-5 and TRBJ1-3; 8 nucleotides line up with TRBD1. Germline values: CDR1 MNHEY, CDR2 SVGAGI. The CDR3 length is 13 residues. V gave up 6 bases and J gave up 9 bases; unmatched junction bases: 7. The DNA for the CDR3 is TGTGCCAGCAGGGACAGGGCGGAAGGCACCATATATTTT. Translation gives CASRDRAEGTIYF.

The V call is TRBV11-1, the J call TRBJ2-6; maybe TRBD1 (6 bases). The V and J ends lost 5 bases and 0 bases respectively, with 11 bases between them. Germline-derived CDR1 and CDR2 are SGHAT and FQDESV (reference sequence). This CDR3 spans 16 amino acids. CDR3 sequence (DNA): TGTGCCAGCAGCCACTTGGACAGCTCTGGGGCCAACGTCCTGACTTTC. It specifies CASSHLDSSGANVLTF.

The CDR3 DNA sequence: TGTGCCAGCAGTGAAGAACAGATCTATGGCTACACCTTC. Translation: CASSEEQIYGYTF. The genes are TRBV6-1 and TRBJ1-2; D is unresolved. Germline loops: CDR1 MNHNS, CDR2 SASEGT. There are 13 residues in the CDR3. Trimming removed 1 base at V and 4 bases at J, with 7 bases between.

The rearrangement joins TRBV7-8 to TRBJ2-1, with D perhaps matching TRBD2 (6 bases). V dropped 0 bases and J dropped 15 bases, with 15 bases sitting between them. The CDR3 consists of 13 residues. Germline loops: CDR1 SGHVS, CDR2 FQNEAQ. DNA of the CDR3: TGTGCCAGCAGCTTAGCGGAGGGCAGGGAGGTGTTCTTC. Translation: CASSLAEGREVFF.

This chain links TRBV18 with TRBJ2-7, with 9 bases identical to TRBD1. Germline CDR1 reads KGHSH; CDR2 reads LQKENI. The junction had 8 bases not matched to a gene; V was cut back by 2 bases and J by 9 bases. The length of the CDR3 is 14 residues. Written as DNA, the CDR3 is TGTGCCAGCTCACCATCGGGACAGGGCGCCGGGCAGTACTTC. Translated, it gives CASSPSGQGAGQYF.

The chain joins TRBV5-4 to TRBJ1-2, with 12 nucleotides matching TRBD1. Trimming at V came to 4 bases and at J to 2 bases, leaving 3 bases not matched to a gene. Germline CDR1 is SGHNT and CDR2 is YYREEE (reference sequence). This CDR3 spans 15 amino acids. CDR3 in amino acids: CASSRGQGANYGYTF. CDR3 coding DNA: TGTGCCAGCAGCCGGGGACAGGGGGCGAACTATGGCTACACCTTC.

The chain uses TRBV5-6 and TRBJ1-5; TRBD1 is a possible D gene (5 bases). CDR1 and CDR2 from the germline V gene are SGHDT and YYEEEE. V lost 0 bases to trimming and J lost 0 bases, with 13 bases between them. This CDR3 region has 17 residues. As DNA, the CDR3 is TGTGCCAGCAGCTTGGGGGTGGGGGGAACTAGCAATCAGCCCCAGCATTTT. It translates to CASSLGVGGTSNQPQHF.

The J gene is TRBJ2-1, the V gene TRBV11-2, with 11 bases fitting TRBD2. CDR1 is SGHAT, CDR2 FQNNGV, per germline. J gave up 8 bases and V 8 bases, and 5 bases lay outside the gene matches. The CDR3 is 13 amino acids. CDR3 DNA: TGTGCCAGCTATACTAGCGGGAGCCATGAGCAGTTCTTC. As protein: CASYTSGSHEQFF.

The V and J genes are TRBV28 and TRBJ2-4, with D perhaps matching TRBD1 (5 bases). The V end was cut by 6 bases, the J end by 6 bases, with 12 bases between. The CDR3 loop spans 13 amino acids. The germline V gene has CDR1 MDHEN and CDR2 SYDVKM. The CDR3 DNA sequence: TGTGCCAGCAGGAACAGGCAGGGAAACATTCAGTACTTC. Translation gives CASRNRQGNIQYF.